The source of this TCR beta chain is a study of cytomegalovirus exposure and HLA in healthy donors. Study overall: From HLA-typed donors, an early data release held approximately 85 million unique TCRs.

The CDR3 consists of 15 residues. With V trimmed by 5 bases and J by 1 base, 6 bases remained unmatched. Germline CDR1 is MNHEY and CDR2 is SMNVEV (reference sequence). As regards this clone: The antigen is not known.

This PCR relied on a set of 60 Vbeta primers and 13 Jbeta primers. This table comes from immunoSEQ multiplex PCR, and its TCRdb copy is limited to in-frame clones, with some not included. The sample contains 150,000 to 190,000 clones, 70% to 90% of which appear only once. General observations from the study: In an earlier analysis, most TCR beta V segments were productive about 87% or about 30% of the time. Most subjects had HLA-A and HLA-B alleles reportedly predicted accurately by TCR beta sequences.

The J gene is TRBJ2-3, the V gene TRBV27; 7 positions match TRBD2. Sequencing was performed on PBMCs. The clonotype originates from a woman between 18 and 29 years old in good health and CMV-seronegative. CDR3 DNA: TGTGCCAGCAGTACACCTGGGGGGGGCACAGATACGCAGTATTTT. Translation gives CASSTPGGGTDTQYF.